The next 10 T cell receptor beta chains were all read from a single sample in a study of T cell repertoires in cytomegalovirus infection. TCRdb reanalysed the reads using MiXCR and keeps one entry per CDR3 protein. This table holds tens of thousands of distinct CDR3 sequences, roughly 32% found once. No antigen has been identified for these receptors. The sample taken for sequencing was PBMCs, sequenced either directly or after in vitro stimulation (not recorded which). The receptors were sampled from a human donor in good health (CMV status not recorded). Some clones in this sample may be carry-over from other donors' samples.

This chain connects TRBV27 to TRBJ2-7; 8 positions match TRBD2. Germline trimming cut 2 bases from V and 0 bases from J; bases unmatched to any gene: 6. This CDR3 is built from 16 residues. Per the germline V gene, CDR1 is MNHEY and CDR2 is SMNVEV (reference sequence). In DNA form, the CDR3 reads TGTGCCAGCAGTTTAAACGGGGGGGCCTTCTCCTACGAGCAGTACTTC. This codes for CASSLNGGAFSYEQYF.

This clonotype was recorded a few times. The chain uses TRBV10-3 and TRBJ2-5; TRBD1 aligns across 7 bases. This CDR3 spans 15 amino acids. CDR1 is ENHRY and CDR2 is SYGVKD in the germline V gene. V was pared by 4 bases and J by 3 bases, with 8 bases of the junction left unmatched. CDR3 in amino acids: CAISVGDSDKETQYF. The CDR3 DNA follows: TGTGCCATCAGTGTAGGGGACAGCGATAAAGAGACCCAGTACTTC.

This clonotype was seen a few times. CDR3 amino acids: CSARGTGYNQPQHF. CDR3 DNA: TGCAGTGCTAGAGGAACGGGGTACAATCAGCCCCAGCATTTT. The J gene is TRBJ1-5, the V gene TRBV20-1, with D hard to call. This CDR3 spans 14 amino acids. V was pared by 1 base and J by 3 bases, with 10 bases between. Germline V gene sequence: CDR1 DFQATT, CDR2 SNEGSKA (reference sequence).

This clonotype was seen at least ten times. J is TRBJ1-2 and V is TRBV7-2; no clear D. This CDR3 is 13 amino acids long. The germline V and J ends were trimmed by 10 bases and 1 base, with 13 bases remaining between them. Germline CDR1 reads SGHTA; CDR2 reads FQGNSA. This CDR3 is CATPTDLNYGYTF. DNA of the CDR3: TGTGCCACGCCGACCGATCTTAACTATGGCTACACCTTC.

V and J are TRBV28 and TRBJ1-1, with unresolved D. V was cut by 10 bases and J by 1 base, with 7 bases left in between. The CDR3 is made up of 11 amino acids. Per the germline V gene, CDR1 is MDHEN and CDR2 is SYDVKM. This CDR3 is CATMGNTEAFF. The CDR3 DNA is TGTGCCACAATGGGGAACACTGAAGCTTTCTTT.

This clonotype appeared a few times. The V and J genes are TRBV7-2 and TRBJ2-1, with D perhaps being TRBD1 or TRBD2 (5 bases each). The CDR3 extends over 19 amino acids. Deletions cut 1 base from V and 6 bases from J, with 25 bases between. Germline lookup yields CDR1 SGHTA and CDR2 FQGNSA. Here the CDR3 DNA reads TGTGCCAGCAGCTTAGTTTTCATGGTTAGGGACGGAAATCTCAATGAGCAGTTCTTC. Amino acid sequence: CASSLVFMVRDGNLNEQFF.

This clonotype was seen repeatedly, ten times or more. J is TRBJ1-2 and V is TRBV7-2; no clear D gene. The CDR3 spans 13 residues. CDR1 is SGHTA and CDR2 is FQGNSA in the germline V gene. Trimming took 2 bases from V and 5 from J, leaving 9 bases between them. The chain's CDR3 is CASSLRAPYGYTF. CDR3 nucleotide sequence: TGTGCCAGCAGCTTAAGGGCCCCATATGGCTACACCTTC.

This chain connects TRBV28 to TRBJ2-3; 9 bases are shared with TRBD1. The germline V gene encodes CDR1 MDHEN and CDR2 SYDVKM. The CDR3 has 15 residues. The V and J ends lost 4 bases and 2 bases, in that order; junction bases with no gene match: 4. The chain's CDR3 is CASSWDREYTDTQYF. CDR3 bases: TGTGCCAGCAGTTGGGACAGGGAATACACAGATACGCAGTATTTT.

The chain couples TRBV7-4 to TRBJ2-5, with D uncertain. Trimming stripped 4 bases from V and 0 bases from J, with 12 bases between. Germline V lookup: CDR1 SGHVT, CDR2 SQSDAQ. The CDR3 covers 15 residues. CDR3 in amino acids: CASSSPFSYQETQYF. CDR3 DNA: TGTGCCAGCAGCTCCCCGTTTAGCTACCAAGAGACCCAGTACTTC.

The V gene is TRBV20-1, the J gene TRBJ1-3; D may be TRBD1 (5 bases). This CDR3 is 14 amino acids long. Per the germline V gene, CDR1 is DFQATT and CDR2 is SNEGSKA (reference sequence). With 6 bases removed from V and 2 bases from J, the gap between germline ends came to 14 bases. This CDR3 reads CSASSVGAGNTIYF. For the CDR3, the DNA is TGCAGTGCCAGCAGTGTGGGGGCTGGAAACACCATATATTTT.